The 5 T cell receptor beta chains below come from one sample, sequenced in a study of blood T cell repertoires in COVID-19. The table came from immunoSEQ multiplex PCR; TCRdb's copy has only in-frame clones and leaves some out. The sample lists under 15,000 clones; over 70% were seen once. The material sequenced was peripheral blood. The receptors shown here come from a man aged 55 to 69 with COVID-19, enrolled during active disease.

The chain is built from TRBV11-2 and TRBJ1-1; no clear D. Germline CDR1 reads SGHAT; CDR2 reads FQNNGV. CDR3 length: 14 residues. The V gene lost 5 bases and the J gene lost 4 bases, with 14 bases spanning the gap. The CDR3 sequence: CASSVTEGATEAFF. For the CDR3, the DNA is TGTGCCAGCAGCGTAACGGAGGGAGCCACTGAAGCTTTCTTT.

The chain recombines TRBV28 with TRBJ2-1; D perhaps matches TRBD2 (6 bases). V was clipped by 5 bases and J by 1 base, with 21 bases between them. Per the germline V gene, CDR1 is MDHEN and CDR2 is SYDVKM. The CDR3 totals 18 residues. In DNA, the CDR3 is TGTGCCAGCAGTCACCCCAGGAGGGGAGAGGGTTCCTACAATGAGCAGTTCTTC. Translation: CASSHPRRGEGSYNEQFF. The full variable domain, completed using reference TRBV28 and TRBJ2-1, is DVKVTQSSRYLVKRTGEKVFLECVQDMDHENMFWYRQDPGLGLRLIYFSYDVKMKEKGDIPEGYSVSREKKERFSLILESASTNQTSMYLCASSHPRRGEGSYNEQFFGPGTRLTVL.

V usage is TRBV11-2 and J usage is TRBJ2-4; the match to TRBD2 covers 7 bases. The CDR3 loop spans 15 amino acids. J gave up 8 bases and V 5 bases, and 12 bases lay outside the gene matches. Germline lookup yields CDR1 SGHAT and CDR2 FQNNGV. CDR3 region: CASSETIGRGDIQYF. The CDR3, as DNA: TGTGCCAGCAGCGAGACTATAGGGAGGGGAGACATTCAGTACTTC.

The rearrangement uses TRBV13 and TRBJ2-3; perhaps TRBD1 as D (6 bases). Trimming pared 4 bases from V and 3 bases from J, leaving 17 bases between. Germline assignment: CDR1 PRHDT and CDR2 FYEKMQ (reference sequence). The CDR3 contains 16 residues. The CDR3, as DNA: TGTGCCAGCAGCTCACCACAGGGCCAGGTTACAGATACGCAGTATTTT. Translation: CASSSPQGQVTDTQYF.

This clone occurred a few times. The chain uses TRBV5-1 and TRBJ2-3; weak D call: TRBD2 (6 bases). V lost 7 bases and J lost 0, with 12 bases in between. CDR3 length equals 14 residues. Germline V lookup: CDR1 SGHRS, CDR2 YFSETQ. The CDR3 protein is CASGAGPSTDTQYF. For the CDR3, the DNA is TGCGCCAGCGGCGCGGGACCTAGCACAGATACGCAGTATTTT. The full variable domain, in which reference TRBV5-1 and TRBJ2-3 provide the parts outside the CDR3, is KAGVTQTPRYLIKTRGQQVTLSCSPISGHRSVSWYQQTPGQGLQFLFEYFSETQRNKGNFPGRFSGRQFSNSRSEMNVSTLELGDSALYLCASGAGPSTDTQYFGPGTRLTVL.